The source of this T cell receptor (beta chain) is a study of molecular identifiers for immune sequencing clone quantification. The overall study: The replicate experiment used RNA from approximately 20,000 or 100,000 naive CD8 cells. This RNA was split into five aliquots, and four of them were sequenced.

In preparing bulk TCR libraries, previously described methods and listed TCR primers were used. Via MiXCR, TCRdb re-called the PCR reads, giving one row per CDR3 protein. The data contain about half a million distinct CDR3 sequences, about 25% of them singletons. The CD8+CD4-CCR7+CD45RA+ phenotype defined the sorted naive CD8 T cells. Study-wide findings and caveats: Barcode-sharing identical TCR molecules could underestimate highly expanded clone sizes.

The germline V gene encodes CDR1 SGHVS and CDR2 FNYEAQ. The trim removed 5 bases at V and 4 bases at J, leaving 9 bases unmatched. CDR3 length equals 16 residues. This clonotype came up many times. Its antigen remains unidentified. The chain employs TRBV7-6 and TRBJ2-3; 10 nucleotides line up with TRBD1. Sequencing was carried out using naive CD8+ T cells from blood, with Jurkat cell RNA spiked in. Subset described: FACS-sorted CD8+CD4-CCR7+CD45RA+ naive T cells. This TCR was recovered from a human donor in good health. Some libraries in this study had Jurkat cell RNA spiked in. The CDR3 region is CASSLGTGDISDTQYF. CDR3 in DNA: TGTGCCAGCAGCCTAGGGACAGGGGATATTTCAGATACGCAGTATTTT.